A selection of T cell receptor beta chains follows, all from one sample in a study of regulatory T cells in long-lasting Graves disease. One entry per CDR3 protein, called by TCRdb with MiXCR from the multiplex PCR reads. In the table there are more than 300,000 distinct CDR3 sequences, roughly a sixth of which are singletons. The material was peripheral blood mononuclear cells (PBMCs), obtained at new diagnosis, from a patient treated with antithyroid drugs. The origin of the receptors is a female donor with Graves disease. Each CDR3 is given with its conserved first and last residue. Fields, in order: D gene, V gene, clone size, J gene, CDR3 DNA, CDR3 protein. The D gene is left open where the match is weak. Some rows mark clone size as missing; the rest say once, few, many or name a class of expanded clone.

D gene: -; V gene: TRBV12-5; clone size: -; J gene: TRBJ2-7; CDR3 DNA: -; CDR3 protein: CASGLVGSGSRDF
D gene: -; V gene: TRBV19; clone size: few; J gene: TRBJ1-2; CDR3 DNA: TGTGCCAGTAGTATTCCGGGACACTCTAACTATGGCTACACCTTC; CDR3 protein: CASSIPGHSNYGYTF
D gene: -; V gene: TRBV5-1; clone size: many; J gene: TRBJ1-2; CDR3 DNA: TGCGCCAGCAGCTTGTGGTTCAGGGCTTCCCCCTATGGCTACACCTTC; CDR3 protein: CASSLWFRASPYGYTF
D gene: TRBD2; V gene: TRBV6-1; clone size: many; J gene: TRBJ2-7; CDR3 DNA: TGTGCCAGCAGTCCCATACTGGCGGGAGCCTACGAGCAGTACTTC; CDR3 protein: CASSPILAGAYEQYF
D gene: -; V gene: TRBV5-4; clone size: many; J gene: TRBJ2-1; CDR3 DNA: TGTGCCAGCAGCTTGAGGGACGGCAGATACAATGAGCAGTTCTTC; CDR3 protein: CASSLRDGRYNEQFF
D gene: TRBD2; V gene: TRBV6-2/TRBV6-3; clone size: -; J gene: TRBJ2-4; CDR3 DNA: TGTGCCCGAGCGGGGACCTTAGCCAAAAACATTCAGTACTTC; CDR3 protein: CARAGTLAKNIQYF
D gene: TRBD1; V gene: TRBV6-1; clone size: many; J gene: TRBJ2-3; CDR3 DNA: TGTGCCAGCAACTATCAGGGGGCGCGGACAGATACGCAGTATTTT; CDR3 protein: CASNYQGARTDTQYF
D gene: -; V gene: TRBV6-1; clone size: many; J gene: TRBJ1-5; CDR3 DNA: TGTGCCAGCAGTGAAGCGCGTTGGGACCCCAATCAGCCCCAGCATTTT; CDR3 protein: CASSEARWDPNQPQHF
D gene: TRBD2; V gene: TRBV2; clone size: many; J gene: TRBJ2-7; CDR3 DNA: TGTGCCAGCAGCCAAACTAGCGGGACCTACGAGCAGTACTTC; CDR3 protein: CASSQTSGTYEQYF
D gene: -; V gene: TRBV5-1; clone size: many; J gene: TRBJ1-3; CDR3 DNA: TGCGCCAGCAGCTTAGGCGACTCTGGAAACACCATATATTTT; CDR3 protein: CASSLGDSGNTIYF
D gene: TRBD2; V gene: TRBV6-2/TRBV6-3; clone size: many; J gene: TRBJ2-7; CDR3 DNA: TGTGCCAGCAGTTACAGTCCTAGCGGGAGGCCCGAGCAGTACTTC; CDR3 protein: CASSYSPSGRPEQYF
D gene: -; V gene: TRBV20-1; clone size: many; J gene: TRBJ1-5; CDR3 DNA: TGCAGTGCTAGATCCCAAGGGCATCAGCCCCAGCATTTT; CDR3 protein: CSARSQGHQPQHF
D gene: -; V gene: TRBV11-2; clone size: many; J gene: TRBJ2-7; CDR3 DNA: TGTGCCAGCAGCTTAGGATCCCTCGCTTACGAGCAGTACTTC; CDR3 protein: CASSLGSLAYEQYF
D gene: -; V gene: TRBV28; clone size: many; J gene: TRBJ2-5; CDR3 DNA: TGTGCCAGCAGTTTAATCTCCTATAGGGACGCCAGAGAACAAGAGACCCAGTACTTC; CDR3 protein: CASSLISYRDAREQETQYF
D gene: -; V gene: TRBV20-1; clone size: many; J gene: TRBJ1-5; CDR3 DNA: TGCAGTGCTAGTGAGGGCAGTCGGAGCAATCAGCCCCAGCATTTT; CDR3 protein: CSASEGSRSNQPQHF
D gene: -; V gene: TRBV29-1; clone size: many; J gene: TRBJ1-5; CDR3 DNA: TGCAGCGTACGGGACGGCAATCAGCCCCAGCATTTT; CDR3 protein: CSVRDGNQPQHF
D gene: TRBD1; V gene: TRBV7-9; clone size: many; J gene: TRBJ1-1; CDR3 DNA: TGTGCCAGCAGCCCCGGGACAGGGGTGTCTGAAGCTTTCTTT; CDR3 protein: CASSPGTGVSEAFF
D gene: TRBD2; V gene: TRBV20-1; clone size: few; J gene: TRBJ2-1; CDR3 DNA: TGCAGTGCTAGAAGTCGTGGCGGAACTAGCGGGAGGGTGGGAAGGGTTGGCCATGAGCAGTTCTTC; CDR3 protein: CSARSRGGTSGRVGRVGHEQFF
D gene: TRBD1; V gene: TRBV28; clone size: many; J gene: TRBJ1-2; CDR3 DNA: TGTGCCAGCAGTCCGCCGGACAGGGGGCGAGACTATGGCTACACCTTC; CDR3 protein: CASSPPDRGRDYGYTF
D gene: TRBD1; V gene: TRBV12-3/TRBV12-4; clone size: few; J gene: TRBJ2-1; CDR3 DNA: TGTGCCAGCAGTTCTCCGCAGGGGGCTTACAATGAGCAGTTCTTC; CDR3 protein: CASSSPQGAYNEQFF
D gene: -; V gene: TRBV4-1; clone size: -; J gene: TRBJ1-1; CDR3 DNA: TGCGCCAGCAGCCAAGAGGAGAGTGGTGAAGCTTTCTTT; CDR3 protein: CASSQEESGEAFF
D gene: TRBD1; V gene: TRBV12-3/TRBV12-4; clone size: -; J gene: TRBJ1-6; CDR3 DNA: TGTGCCAGCAGTTTGTTGCAGGGGACAGATTCACCCCTCCACTTT; CDR3 protein: CASSLLQGTDSPLHF
D gene: -; V gene: TRBV5-5; clone size: many; J gene: TRBJ2-5; CDR3 DNA: TGTGCCAGCAGCTGCCTCCCGGAGGAGCAAGAGACCCAGTACTTC; CDR3 protein: CASSCLPEEQETQYF
D gene: -; V gene: TRBV30; clone size: many; J gene: TRBJ1-1; CDR3 DNA: TGTGCCTGGAGTTATAGGGTGGACACTGAAGCTTTCTTT; CDR3 protein: CAWSYRVDTEAFF
D gene: -; V gene: TRBV18; clone size: -; J gene: TRBJ2-1; CDR3 DNA: TGTGCCAGCTCACCAGGGACCTTAAACAATGAGCAGTTCTTC; CDR3 protein: CASSPGTLNNEQFF
D gene: TRBD2; V gene: TRBV6-5; clone size: -; J gene: TRBJ2-1; CDR3 DNA: TGTGCCAGCAGTTATGGCGGGACTACCAATCACAATGAGCAGTTCTTC; CDR3 protein: CASSYGGTTNHNEQFF
D gene: TRBD2; V gene: TRBV20-1; clone size: many; J gene: TRBJ2-5; CDR3 DNA: TGCAGTGCCCTGACTAGCGGGCAAGAGACCCAGTACTTC; CDR3 protein: CSALTSGQETQYF
D gene: TRBD1; V gene: TRBV11-2; clone size: -; J gene: TRBJ1-2; CDR3 DNA: TGTGCCAGCAGAAGCCCGGGACAGTACCCACGGTATGGCTACACCTTC; CDR3 protein: CASRSPGQYPRYGYTF
D gene: TRBD1; V gene: TRBV7-2; clone size: -; J gene: TRBJ2-7; CDR3 DNA: TGTGCCAGCAGCTTAGCGGACAGGACCTACGAGCAGTACTTC; CDR3 protein: CASSLADRTYEQYF
D gene: -; V gene: TRBV4-3; clone size: few; J gene: TRBJ2-7; CDR3 DNA: TGCGCCAGCAGCCAAGTAGGGGGAGGCGAGCAGTACTTC; CDR3 protein: CASSQVGGGEQYF
D gene: -; V gene: TRBV27; clone size: many; J gene: TRBJ1-6; CDR3 DNA: TGTGCCACTCAGACAGGCCTTTATAATTCACCCCTCCACTTT; CDR3 protein: CATQTGLYNSPLHF
D gene: -; V gene: TRBV28; clone size: -; J gene: TRBJ2-5; CDR3 DNA: TGTGCCAGCAGCTTAGAAGGACCACAAGAGACCCAGTACTTC; CDR3 protein: CASSLEGPQETQYF
D gene: TRBD1; V gene: TRBV6-2/TRBV6-3; clone size: many; J gene: TRBJ1-2; CDR3 DNA: TGTGCCAGCAGTGAAGGGACAGTCAGTAACTATGGCTACACCTTC; CDR3 protein: CASSEGTVSNYGYTF
D gene: -; V gene: TRBV10-3; clone size: few; J gene: TRBJ2-1; CDR3 DNA: TGTGCCATCAGTGAGTCGAGAGACAATGAGCAGTTCTTC; CDR3 protein: CAISESRDNEQFF
D gene: -; V gene: TRBV6-5; clone size: many; J gene: TRBJ1-1; CDR3 DNA: TGTGCCAGCAGTTACCCCGGGACGGGGAGCGTGAGCACTGAAGCTTTCTTT; CDR3 protein: CASSYPGTGSVSTEAFF
D gene: -; V gene: TRBV6-5; clone size: many; J gene: TRBJ2-7; CDR3 DNA: TGTGCCAGCAGTTACTCGAGCAAAGCCTACGAGCAGTACTTC; CDR3 protein: CASSYSSKAYEQYF
D gene: TRBD1; V gene: TRBV4-3; clone size: many; J gene: TRBJ1-5; CDR3 DNA: TGCGCCAGCAGCCAAGGTTGGTTGGGACAGGGAAGTCAGCCCCAGCATTTT; CDR3 protein: CASSQGWLGQGSQPQHF
D gene: -; V gene: TRBV15; clone size: -; J gene: TRBJ1-5; CDR3 DNA: TGTGCCACCAGCAGAGGCAGGCTCAATCAGCCCCAGCATTTT; CDR3 protein: CATSRGRLNQPQHF
D gene: -; V gene: TRBV7-2; clone size: -; J gene: TRBJ1-2; CDR3 DNA: TGTGCCAGCTCCCTTCGGGGGGCGGCTGGAAGTGGCTACACCTTC; CDR3 protein: CASSLRGAAGSGYTF
D gene: -; V gene: TRBV28; clone size: -; J gene: TRBJ2-7; CDR3 DNA: TGTGCCAGCACCCTGACAGGCCGCTCCTACGAGCAGTACTTC; CDR3 protein: CASTLTGRSYEQYF
D gene: -; V gene: TRBV12-3/TRBV12-4; clone size: many; J gene: TRBJ1-1; CDR3 DNA: TGTGCCAGCAGGGGAGGGGATCGGGGGGCAGGGATGTTGAACACTGAAGCTTTCTTT; CDR3 protein: CASRGGDRGAGMLNTEAFF
D gene: -; V gene: TRBV5-6; clone size: few; J gene: TRBJ2-2; CDR3 DNA: TGTGCCAGCAGTGGACAGATTCCCGGGGAGCTGTTTTTT; CDR3 protein: CASSGQIPGELFF
D gene: -; V gene: TRBV3-1; clone size: many; J gene: TRBJ1-2; CDR3 DNA: TGTGCCAGCAGCCGCGACAATAACTATGGCTACACCTTC; CDR3 protein: CASSRDNNYGYTF